The sequence of this TCR beta chain was determined in a study of T cell responses to AZD1222 COVID-19 vaccine. The data were produced by immunoSEQ multiplex PCR, yet TCRdb's version contains in-frame clones alone and is incomplete. The sample lists about 160,000 clones, roughly 94% seen once, with 0.95% to 1.5% in the top ten. CDR1 SGHNT and CDR2 YENEEA come from the germline V gene. Deletions cut 3 bases from V and 3 bases from J, with 16 bases between. This CDR3 spans 16 amino acids. This sequence joins TRBV11-3 and TRBJ2-3; a possible D gene is TRBD2 (5 bases). The TCR comes from an adult in good health. Sample: peripheral blood, taken on day 0 of AZD1222 vaccination. CDR3 nucleotide sequence: TGTGCCAGCAGCTTTGGGAGTGACCACGGGACAGATACGCAGTATTTT. It yields the protein CASSFGSDHGTDTQYF.